This record concerns one TCR beta chain sequence. The method was immunoSEQ multiplex PCR; TCRdb's version includes in-frame clones alone and lacks a portion of them. This table holds hundreds of thousands of clones, about 89% found once. The data derive from a study of Ad26.COV2.S vaccination and SARS-CoV-2 variants. The treatment denotes: roughly 18 received Ad26.COV2.S at low or high dose, single or two shots; 5 received placebo; per-sample allocation not given. After the first vaccine or placebo injection, samples were drawn on day 63. CDR1 and CDR2 (germline): LNHNV, YYDKDF (reference sequence). V lost 1 base to trimming and J lost 0 bases, with 13 bases between them. The CDR3 has 16 amino acids.

This receptor was identified in a person aged 18-65 years who received the Ad26.COV2.S COVID-19 vaccine or a placebo. The gene calls are TRBV15 and TRBJ2-7, with D possibly being TRBD2 (5 bases). The material sequenced was peripheral blood, taken in a trial of Ad26.COV2.S vaccine versus placebo. The CDR3 DNA reads as TGTGCCACCAGCAGAGTTCCCACGGGGTCCTCCTACGAGCAGTACTTC. Its protein is CATSRVPTGSSYEQYF.